The text below deals with one T cell receptor (beta chain). The target antigen is unknown. Samples were sequenced at Survey level, maximum 500,000 reads. Sequenced by immunoSEQ multiplex PCR; TCRdb stores in-frame clones only, minus some. The table lists about 36,000 clones, around 73% of them singletons. Germline assignment: CDR1 MDHEN and CDR2 SYDVKM. V lost 6 bases and J lost 3; bases outside the gene matches: 6. CDR3 length: 14 amino acids. Rectal tissue came from one to two pinch biopsies taken at colonoscopy. The data originate from a study of pediatric ulcerative colitis. Findings and caveats of the study: Blood-derived T cells may be present in rectal pinch biopsies.

The clonotype originates from a boy aged 5-17 years with moderate ulcerative colitis. J is TRBJ2-7 and V is TRBV28, with 9 bases fitting TRBD1. The sequenced sample consisted of gut tissue. This CDR3 reads CASRKGQGNYEQYF. The DNA for the CDR3 is TGTGCCAGCAGGAAAGGACAGGGGAACTACGAGCAGTACTTC. The full variable domain, in which reference TRBV28 and TRBJ2-7 provide the parts outside the CDR3, is DVKVTQSSRYLVKRTGEKVFLECVQDMDHENMFWYRQDPGLGLRLIYFSYDVKMKEKGDIPEGYSVSREKKERFSLILESASTNQTSMYLCASRKGQGNYEQYFGPGTRLTVT.